Each of the 10 T cell receptor beta chains below was sequenced from the same sample in a study of cytomegalovirus exposure and HLA in healthy donors. The primer mix had 60 Vbeta and 13 Jbeta primers. Data came from immunoSEQ multiplex PCR; TCRdb stores just in-frame clones and leaves some out. The sample includes over 100,000 clones, approximately 80% of them seen just once. Sequencing was carried out using PBMCs. These receptors came from a middle-aged woman in good health and CMV-seronegative.

This clone was found once. The genes are TRBV27 and TRBJ1-2; no clear D. The germline V gene encodes CDR1 MNHEY and CDR2 SMNVEV (reference sequence). V was clipped by 6 bases and J by 1 base, with 15 bases between them. The CDR3 is made up of 15 amino acids. CDR3 in amino acids: CASSPNLRGNYGYTF. The DNA for the CDR3 is TGTGCCAGCAGCCCAAACCTCCGGGGTAACTATGGCTACACCTTC.

V and J are TRBV7-8 and TRBJ2-5; 10 bases agree with TRBD2. Germline trimming cut 4 bases from V and 1 base from J; bases unmatched to any gene: 6. CDR1 and CDR2 (germline): SGHVS, FQNEAQ. This CDR3 is built from 16 residues. The CDR3 loop reads CASSSLAGAPQETQYF. The CDR3 nucleotides read TGTGCCAGCAGCTCCCTAGCGGGGGCCCCCCAAGAGACCCAGTACTTC. The whole variable domain, filled in from reference TRBV7-8 and TRBJ2-5, reads GAGVSQSPRYKVAKRGQDVALRCDPISGHVSLFWYQQALGQGPEFLTYFQNEAQLDKSGLPSDRFFAERPEGSVSTLKIQRTQQEDSAVYLCASSSLAGAPQETQYFGPGTRLLVL.

This clone has a single count. The chain uses TRBV7-6 and TRBJ1-3; tentatively, D is TRBD1 (5 bases). Germline V CDR1 and CDR2: SGHVS, FNYEAQ. This CDR3 spans 17 amino acids. The V and J ends lost 1 base and 0 bases respectively, with 13 bases between them. The CDR3 coding sequence is TGTGCCAGCAGCTTAGGAGTCCAGGGCCCCTCTGGAAACACCATATATTTT. The encoded protein is CASSLGVQGPSGNTIYF.

The chain joins TRBV9 to TRBJ2-5; 8 bases map to TRBD2. This CDR3 spans 18 amino acids. Germline lookup yields CDR1 SGDLS and CDR2 YYNGEE. The V segment lost 0 bases and the J segment 4 bases; nucleotides outside the gene matches: 14. The DNA for the CDR3 is TGTGCCAGCAGCGTAGGGAGGACGAGCGGGGGAACCAGAGAGACCCAGTACTTC. It codes for CASSVGRTSGGTRETQYF.

The genes are TRBV25-1 and TRBJ2-5; 7 bases are a match to TRBD1. The J call may be wrong; the DNA end is better matched by TRBJ2-7. Germline V gives CDR1 MGHDK, CDR2 SYGVNS. The CDR3 consists of 14 residues. The CDR3 region has the DNA TGTGCCAGCAGTGATTGGGGACAGCACTACGAGCAGTACTTC. Protein: CASSDWGQHYEQYF.

The chain combines TRBV11-1 with TRBJ2-7; D not certain. Trimming removed 1 base at V and 0 bases at J, with 7 bases between. The germline gives CDR1 SGHAT, CDR2 FQDESV (reference sequence). The CDR3 has 14 residues. This chain's CDR3 is CASSLGGSSYEQYF. Written as DNA, the CDR3 is TGTGCCAGCAGCTTAGGCGGAAGCTCCTACGAGCAGTACTTC.

The rearrangement joins TRBV28 to TRBJ1-5; TRBD1 matches at 12 bases. V gave up 3 bases and J gave up 9 bases; unmatched junction bases: 9. The CDR3 consists of 16 residues. Germline CDR1 reads MDHEN; CDR2 reads SYDVKM. The DNA for the CDR3 is TGTGCCAGCAGTTTTGGGACAGGGGGCGTGATCCCGCCCCAGCATTTT. Amino acids: CASSFGTGGVIPPQHF.

This chain joins TRBV4-1 and TRBJ2-5; a weak D match, TRBD1 (7 bases). V lost 0 bases and J lost 5, with 16 bases in between. Germline values: CDR1 MGHRA, CDR2 YSYEKL. The CDR3 consists of 16 residues. The CDR3, as DNA: TGCGCCAGCAGCCAAGAGTTGGGGGCAGGGGGGGAGACCCAGTACTTC. Protein product: CASSQELGAGGETQYF.

Note on this clone: This CDR3 is also generated by other DNA sequences in the sample. The chain couples TRBV6-5 to TRBJ1-1, with 8 bases fitting TRBD1. CDR1 is MNHEY, CDR2 SVGAGI, per germline. The CDR3 totals 15 residues. The trim removed 0 bases at V and 1 base at J, leaving 1 base unmatched. CDR3 nucleotides: TGTGCCAGCAGTTACTCTGGACAGGGGAACACTGAAGCTTTCTTT. It codes for CASSYSGQGNTEAFF.

The rearrangement links TRBV18 to TRBJ2-3; 7 positions match TRBD2. V was clipped by 2 bases and J by 0 bases; unmatched bases: 2. CDR3 size: 15 residues. The germline V gene has CDR1 KGHSH and CDR2 LQKENI. The CDR3 loop is CASSPYGGSTDTQYF. DNA for the CDR3: TGTGCCAGCTCACCATACGGGGGGAGCACAGATACGCAGTATTTT.